A selection of T cell receptor beta chains follows, all from one sample in a study of blood T cell repertoires in COVID-19. Measured with immunoSEQ multiplex PCR; TCRdb has only the in-frame clones, and not every one. There are 150,000 or so clones in the sample; roughly 83% occur only once, and around 4.8% lies in the top ten. Sample: PBMCs or T cells enriched from blood (not recorded which). These receptors all stem from a woman in her forties or fifties who had recovered from COVID-19. The CDR3 runs from the conserved cysteine through the conserved F or W. The D gene is left open where the match is weak. Not every row has a clone size; where given, it reads once, few, many or a size class.

CDR3aa: CSGGAGTGGGYTF
CDR3nt: TGCAGCGGTGGAGCCGGGACAGGGGGTGGCTACACCTTC
j_gene: TRBJ1-2
v_gene: TRBV29-1
abundance: once
d_gene: TRBD1

CDR3aa: CASSLGTGLPSPDEKLFF
CDR3nt: TGTGCCAGCAGCTTGGGGACAGGGTTACCTAGTCCCGATGAAAAACTGTTTTTT
j_gene: TRBJ1-4
v_gene: TRBV5-6
abundance: -
d_gene: TRBD1

CDR3aa: CASSGRSSYNEQFF
CDR3nt: TGTGCCAGCAGTGGGAGGAGCTCCTACAATGAGCAGTTCTTC
j_gene: TRBJ2-1
v_gene: TRBV5-6
abundance: -
d_gene: -

CDR3aa: CASRYRGGLGSPLHF
CDR3nt: TGTGCCAGCAGATACAGGGGGGGATTGGGCTCACCCCTCCACTTT
j_gene: TRBJ1-6
v_gene: TRBV6-5
abundance: few
d_gene: TRBD1

CDR3aa: CASSPRQGAIDEKLFF
CDR3nt: TGTGCCAGCAGCCCGAGACAGGGGGCGATTGATGAAAAACTGTTTTTT
j_gene: TRBJ1-4
v_gene: TRBV11-3
abundance: once
d_gene: TRBD1

CDR3aa: CASSKGTRATKRNSPLHF
CDR3nt: TGTGCCAGCAGCAAAGGAACCCGGGCCACGAAGCGGAATTCACCCCTCCACTTT
j_gene: TRBJ1-6
v_gene: TRBV21-1
abundance: once
d_gene: -

CDR3aa: CATSDSYLPRPNTEAFF
CDR3nt: TGTGCCACCAGTGACTCCTATCTGCCCCGCCCTAACACTGAAGCTTTCTTT
j_gene: TRBJ1-1
v_gene: TRBV24-1
abundance: -
d_gene: -

CDR3aa: CASSSSGTGEQFF
CDR3nt: TGTGCCAGCAGTTCCTCCGGGACAGGGGAGCAGTTCTTC
j_gene: TRBJ2-1
v_gene: TRBV12-3/TRBV12-4
abundance: once
d_gene: TRBD1

CDR3aa: CASSPPPGLETQYF
CDR3nt: TGTGCCAGCAGCCCCCCCCCGGGGTTAGAGACCCAGTACTTC
j_gene: TRBJ2-5
v_gene: TRBV7-2
abundance: -
d_gene: -

CDR3aa: CAWTGQNLFYSPLHF
CDR3nt: TGTGCCTGGACAGGGCAGAACCTGTTTTATTCACCCCTCCACTTT
j_gene: TRBJ1-6
v_gene: TRBV30
abundance: -
d_gene: -

CDR3aa: CASSPATDRGYGYTF
CDR3nt: TGTGCCAGCAGCCCCGCCACCGACAGGGGCTATGGCTACACCTTC
j_gene: TRBJ1-2
v_gene: TRBV7-6
abundance: -
d_gene: TRBD1

CDR3aa: CAISEGPYGYTF
CDR3nt: TGTGCCATCAGTGAGGGGCCCTATGGCTACACCTTC
j_gene: TRBJ1-2
v_gene: TRBV10-3
abundance: -
d_gene: -

CDR3aa: CASSFVANYGYTF
CDR3nt: TGTGCCAGCAGCTTCGTAGCTAACTATGGCTACACCTTC
j_gene: TRBJ1-2
v_gene: TRBV7-3
abundance: -
d_gene: -

CDR3aa: CAWSVDRGIEAFF
CDR3nt: TGTGCCTGGAGTGTGGACAGGGGGATTGAAGCTTTCTTT
j_gene: TRBJ1-1
v_gene: TRBV30
abundance: few
d_gene: TRBD1

CDR3aa: CATSRGGPISYNSPLHF
CDR3nt: TGTGCCACCAGCAGAGGGGGCCCGATCTCCTATAATTCACCCCTCCACTTT
j_gene: TRBJ1-6
v_gene: TRBV15
abundance: -
d_gene: -

CDR3aa: CASSQFARNTEAFF
CDR3nt: TGCGCCAGCAGCCAATTCGCCAGGAACACTGAAGCTTTCTTT
j_gene: TRBJ1-1
v_gene: TRBV4-1
abundance: -
d_gene: -

CDR3aa: CASSQALGRGRRNYGYTF
CDR3nt: TGTGCCAGCAGCCAAGCTTTGGGCAGGGGGCGCCGGAACTATGGCTACACCTTC
j_gene: TRBJ1-2
v_gene: TRBV3-1/TRBV3-2
abundance: once
d_gene: TRBD1

CDR3aa: CASSSRQVNQPQHF
CDR3nt: TGTGCCAGCAGCTCCCGACAGGTCAATCAGCCCCAGCATTTT
j_gene: TRBJ1-5
v_gene: TRBV7-2
abundance: -
d_gene: -

CDR3aa: CASRLQQGGYGYTF
CDR3nt: TGTGCCAGTAGGTTACAACAGGGCGGCTATGGCTACACCTTC
j_gene: TRBJ1-2
v_gene: TRBV19
abundance: -
d_gene: -

CDR3aa: CASSSRTGRNEQFF
CDR3nt: TGTGCCAGCTCCTCTAGGACAGGGCGGAATGAGCAGTTCTTC
j_gene: TRBJ2-1
v_gene: TRBV14
abundance: -
d_gene: TRBD1

CDR3aa: CASSPGLDQPQHF
CDR3nt: TGTGCCAGCAGCCCAGGGCTCGATCAGCCCCAGCATTTT
j_gene: TRBJ1-5
v_gene: TRBV7-9
abundance: -
d_gene: -

CDR3aa: CSVVVFHGGTEAFF
CDR3nt: TGCAGCGTTGTAGTTTTCCATGGAGGCACTGAAGCTTTCTTT
j_gene: TRBJ1-1
v_gene: TRBV29-1
abundance: -
d_gene: -